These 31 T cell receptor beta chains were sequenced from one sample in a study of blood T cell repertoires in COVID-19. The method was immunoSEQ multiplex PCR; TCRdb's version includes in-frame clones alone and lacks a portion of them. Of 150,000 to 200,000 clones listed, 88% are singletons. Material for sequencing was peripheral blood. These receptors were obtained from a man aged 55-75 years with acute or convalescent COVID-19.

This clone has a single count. The CDR3 loop reads CASSYEGQGYEQYV. CDR3 coding DNA: TGTGCCAGCTCATATGAGGGACAGGGCTACGAGCAGTACGTC. The V and J genes are TRBV18 and TRBJ2-7, with 9 bases lining up with TRBD1. V dropped 5 bases and J dropped 3; count of bases not matched to a gene: 5. Germline V gene lookup returns CDR1 KGHSH and CDR2 LQKENI. This CDR3 region has 14 residues.

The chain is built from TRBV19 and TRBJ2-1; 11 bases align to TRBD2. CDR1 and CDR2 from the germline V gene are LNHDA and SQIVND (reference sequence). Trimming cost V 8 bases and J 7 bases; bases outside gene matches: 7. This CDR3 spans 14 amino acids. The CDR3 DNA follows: TGTGCCAGTGCGACTAGCGGGATGAGAAATGAGCAGTTCTTC. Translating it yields CASATSGMRNEQFF. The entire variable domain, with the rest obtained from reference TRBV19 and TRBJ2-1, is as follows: DGGITQSPKYLFRKEGQNVTLSCEQNLNHDAMYWYRQDPGQGLRLIYYSQIVNDFQKGDIAEGYSVSREKKESFPLTVTSAQKNPTAFYLCASATSGMRNEQFFGPGTRLTVL.

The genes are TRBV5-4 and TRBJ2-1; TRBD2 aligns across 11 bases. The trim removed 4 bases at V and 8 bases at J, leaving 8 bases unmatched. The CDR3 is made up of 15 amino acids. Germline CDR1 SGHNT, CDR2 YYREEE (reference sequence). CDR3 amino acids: CASSQTSGSFDEQFF. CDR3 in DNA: TGTGCCAGCAGCCAAACTAGCGGGAGCTTCGATGAGCAGTTCTTC.

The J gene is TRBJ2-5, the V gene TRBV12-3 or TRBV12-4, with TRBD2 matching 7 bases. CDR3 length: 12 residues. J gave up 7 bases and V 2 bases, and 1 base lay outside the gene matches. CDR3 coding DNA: TGTGCCAGCAGTTTATGGGAGGGGACCCAGTACTTC. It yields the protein CASSLWEGTQYF.

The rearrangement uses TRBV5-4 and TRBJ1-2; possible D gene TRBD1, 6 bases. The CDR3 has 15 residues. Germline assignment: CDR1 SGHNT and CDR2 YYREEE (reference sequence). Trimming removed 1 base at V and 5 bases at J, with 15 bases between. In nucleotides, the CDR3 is TGTGCCAGCAGCTTGCGGAAAGGGGGTTTTTATGGCTACACCTTC. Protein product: CASSLRKGGFYGYTF.

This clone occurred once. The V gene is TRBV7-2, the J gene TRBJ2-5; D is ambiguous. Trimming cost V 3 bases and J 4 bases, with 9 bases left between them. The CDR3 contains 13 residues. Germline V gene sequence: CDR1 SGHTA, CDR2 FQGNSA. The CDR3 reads CASSFWRGETQYF. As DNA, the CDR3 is TGTGCCAGCAGCTTTTGGCGAGGAGAGACCCAGTACTTC.

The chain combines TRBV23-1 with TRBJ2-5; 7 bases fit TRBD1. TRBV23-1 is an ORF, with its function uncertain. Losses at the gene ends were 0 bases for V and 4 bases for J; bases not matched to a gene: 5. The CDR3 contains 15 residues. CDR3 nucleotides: TGCGCCAGCAGTCAATCACAGGGGTTCGGAGAGACCCAGTACTTC. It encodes CASSQSQGFGETQYF.

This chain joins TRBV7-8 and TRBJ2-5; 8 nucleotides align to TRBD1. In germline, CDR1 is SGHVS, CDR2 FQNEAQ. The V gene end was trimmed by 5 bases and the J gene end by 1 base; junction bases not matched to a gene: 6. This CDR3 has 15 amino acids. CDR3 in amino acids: CASSLRQGPQETQYF. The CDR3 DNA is TGTGCCAGCAGCCTTCGACAGGGGCCCCAAGAGACCCAGTACTTC.

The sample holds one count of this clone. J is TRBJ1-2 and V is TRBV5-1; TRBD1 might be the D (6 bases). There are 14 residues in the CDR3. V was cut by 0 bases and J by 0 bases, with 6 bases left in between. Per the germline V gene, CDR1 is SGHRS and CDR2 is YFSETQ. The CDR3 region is CASSLGQANYGYTF. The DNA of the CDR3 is TGCGCCAGCAGCTTGGGACAGGCTAACTATGGCTACACCTTC.

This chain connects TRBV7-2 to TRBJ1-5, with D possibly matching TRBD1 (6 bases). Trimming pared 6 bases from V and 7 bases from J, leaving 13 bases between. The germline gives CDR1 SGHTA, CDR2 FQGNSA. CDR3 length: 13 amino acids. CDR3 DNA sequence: TGTGCCAGCAGGCGGGGAGGGGGACAGCCCCAGCATTTT. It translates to CASRRGGGQPQHF.

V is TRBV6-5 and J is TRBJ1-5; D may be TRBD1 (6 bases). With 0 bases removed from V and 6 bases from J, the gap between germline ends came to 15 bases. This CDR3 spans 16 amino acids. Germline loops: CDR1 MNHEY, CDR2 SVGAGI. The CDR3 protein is CASSYSNLGQSQPQHF. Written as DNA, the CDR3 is TGTGCCAGCAGTTACTCGAACCTGGGACAAAGTCAGCCCCAGCATTTT.

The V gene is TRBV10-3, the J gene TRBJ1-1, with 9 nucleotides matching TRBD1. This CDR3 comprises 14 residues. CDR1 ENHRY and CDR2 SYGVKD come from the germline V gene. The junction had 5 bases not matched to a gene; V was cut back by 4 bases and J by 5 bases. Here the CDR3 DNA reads TGTGCCATCAGTGGATTAGGACAGGGGACTGAAGCTTTCTTT. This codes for CAISGLGQGTEAFF.

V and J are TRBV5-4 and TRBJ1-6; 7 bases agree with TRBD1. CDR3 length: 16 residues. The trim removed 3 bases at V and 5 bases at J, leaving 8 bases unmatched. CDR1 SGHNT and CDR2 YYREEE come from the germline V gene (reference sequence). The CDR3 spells CASSSGQNRNNSPLHF. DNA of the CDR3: TGTGCCAGCAGCTCGGGACAGAATAGAAATAATTCACCCCTCCACTTT.

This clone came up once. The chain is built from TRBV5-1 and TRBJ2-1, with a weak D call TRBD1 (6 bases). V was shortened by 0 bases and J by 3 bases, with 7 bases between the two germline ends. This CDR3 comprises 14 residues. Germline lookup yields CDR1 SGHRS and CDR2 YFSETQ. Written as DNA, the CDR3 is TGCGCCAGCAGCTTGGAAGGGGGCTACAATGAGCAGTTCTTC. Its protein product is CASSLEGGYNEQFF.

CDR3 sequence: CASKGLYSNQPQHF. CDR3 sequence (DNA): TGTGCCAGTAAGGGGTTATATAGCAATCAGCCCCAGCATTTT. V usage is TRBV19 and J usage is TRBJ1-5; tentatively, D is TRBD1 (5 bases). V was cut by 7 bases and J by 0 bases, with 10 bases left in between. This CDR3 comprises 14 residues. The germline V gene has CDR1 LNHDA and CDR2 SQIVND (reference sequence).

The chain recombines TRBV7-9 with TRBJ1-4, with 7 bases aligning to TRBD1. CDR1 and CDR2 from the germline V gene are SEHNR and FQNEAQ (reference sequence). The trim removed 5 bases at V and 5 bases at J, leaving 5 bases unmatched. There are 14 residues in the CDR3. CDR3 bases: TGTGCCAGCAGCCGGGGACAGCCAAATGAAAAACTGTTTTTT. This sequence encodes CASSRGQPNEKLFF.

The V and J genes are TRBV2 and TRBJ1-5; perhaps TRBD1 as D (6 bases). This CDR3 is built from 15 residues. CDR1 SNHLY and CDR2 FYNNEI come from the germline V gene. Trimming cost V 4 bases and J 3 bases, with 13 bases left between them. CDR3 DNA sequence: TGTGCCAGCAGTGTTTCAGGGGCTAACAATCAGCCCCAGCATTTT. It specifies CASSVSGANNQPQHF. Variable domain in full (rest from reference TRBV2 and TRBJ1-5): EPEVTQTPSHQVTQMGQEVILRCVPISNHLYFYWYRQILGQKVEFLVSFYNNEISEKSEIFDDQFSVERPDGSNFTLKIRSTKLEDSAMYFCASSVSGANNQPQHFGDGTRLSIL.

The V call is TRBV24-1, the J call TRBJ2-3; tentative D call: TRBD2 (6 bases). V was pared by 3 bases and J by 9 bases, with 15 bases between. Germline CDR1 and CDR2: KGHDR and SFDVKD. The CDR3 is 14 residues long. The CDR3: CATSDPAGRHTQYF. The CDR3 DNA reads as TGTGCCACCAGTGATCCGGCGGGACGCCACACGCAGTATTTT.

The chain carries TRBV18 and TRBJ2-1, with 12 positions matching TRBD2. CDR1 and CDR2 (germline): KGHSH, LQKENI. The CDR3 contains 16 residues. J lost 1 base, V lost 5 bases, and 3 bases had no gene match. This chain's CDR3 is CASSVGLAGSYNEQFF. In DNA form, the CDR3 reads TGTGCCAGCTCAGTCGGACTAGCGGGATCCTACAATGAGCAGTTCTTC.

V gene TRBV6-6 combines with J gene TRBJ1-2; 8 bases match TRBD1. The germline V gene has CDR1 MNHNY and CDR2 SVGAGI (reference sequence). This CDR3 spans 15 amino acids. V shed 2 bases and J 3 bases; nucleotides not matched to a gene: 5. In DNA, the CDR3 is TGTGCCAGCAGTTACGGATCGACAGGGGACTATGGCTACACCTTC. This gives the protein CASSYGSTGDYGYTF.

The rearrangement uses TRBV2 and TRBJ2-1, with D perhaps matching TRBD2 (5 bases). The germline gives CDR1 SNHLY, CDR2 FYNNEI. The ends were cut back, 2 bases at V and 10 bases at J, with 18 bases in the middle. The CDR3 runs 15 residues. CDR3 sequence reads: CASSESSGGLREQFF. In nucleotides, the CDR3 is TGTGCCAGCAGTGAATCAAGCGGAGGCCTTCGGGAGCAGTTCTTC.

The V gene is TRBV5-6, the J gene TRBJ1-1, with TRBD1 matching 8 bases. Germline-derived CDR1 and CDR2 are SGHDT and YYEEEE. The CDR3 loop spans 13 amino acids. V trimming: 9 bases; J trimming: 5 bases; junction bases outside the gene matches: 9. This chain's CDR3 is CATGTGGSTEAFF. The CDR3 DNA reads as TGTGCCACCGGGACAGGCGGATCTACTGAAGCTTTCTTT.

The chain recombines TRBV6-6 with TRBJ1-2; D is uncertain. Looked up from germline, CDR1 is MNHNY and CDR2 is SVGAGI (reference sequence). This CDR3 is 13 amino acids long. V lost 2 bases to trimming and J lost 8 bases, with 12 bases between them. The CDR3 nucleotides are TGTGCCAGCAGTTACACCCCGGGAGGGGGCTACACCTTC. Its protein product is CASSYTPGGGYTF.

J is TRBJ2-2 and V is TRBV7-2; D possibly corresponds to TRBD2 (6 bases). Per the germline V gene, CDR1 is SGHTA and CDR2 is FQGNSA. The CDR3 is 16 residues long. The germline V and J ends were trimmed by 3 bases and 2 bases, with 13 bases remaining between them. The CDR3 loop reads CASSFAGTVNTGELFF. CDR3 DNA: TGTGCCAGCAGCTTCGCCGGGACTGTTAACACCGGGGAGCTGTTTTTT.

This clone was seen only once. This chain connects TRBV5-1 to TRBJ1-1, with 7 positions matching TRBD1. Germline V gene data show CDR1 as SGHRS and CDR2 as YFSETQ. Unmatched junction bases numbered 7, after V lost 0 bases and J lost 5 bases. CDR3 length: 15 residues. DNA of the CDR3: TGCGCCAGCAGCTTGGTAGAGGGGGCCCAGACTGAAGCTTTCTTT. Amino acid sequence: CASSLVEGAQTEAFF. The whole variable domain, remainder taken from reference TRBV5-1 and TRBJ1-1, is KAGVTQTPRYLIKTRGQQVTLSCSPISGHRSVSWYQQTPGQGLQFLFEYFSETQRNKGNFPGRFSGRQFSNSRSEMNVSTLELGDSALYLCASSLVEGAQTEAFFGQGTRLTVV.

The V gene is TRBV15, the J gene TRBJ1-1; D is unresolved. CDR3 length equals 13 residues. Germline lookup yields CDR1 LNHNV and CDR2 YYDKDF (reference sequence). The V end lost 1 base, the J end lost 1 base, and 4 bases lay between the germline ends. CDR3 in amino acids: CATSRVKNTEAFF. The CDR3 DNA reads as TGTGCCACCAGCAGAGTAAAGAACACTGAAGCTTTCTTT.

CDR3 coding DNA: TGTGCCAGCAGCAGCCTTCAGGGGACGGGAGGCTACACCTTC. Translating it yields CASSSLQGTGGYTF. The chain combines TRBV5-6 with TRBJ1-2; a possible D gene is TRBD1 (6 bases). Per germline, CDR1 SGHDT and CDR2 YYEEEE. The V and J ends lost 4 bases and 8 bases respectively, with 18 bases between them. The CDR3 has 14 residues.

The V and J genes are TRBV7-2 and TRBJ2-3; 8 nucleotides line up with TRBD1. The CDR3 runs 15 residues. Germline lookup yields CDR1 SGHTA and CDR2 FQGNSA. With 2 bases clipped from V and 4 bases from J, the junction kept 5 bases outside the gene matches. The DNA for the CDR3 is TGTGCCAGCAGCTTAAGACAGGGGTGGGCAGATACGCAGTATTTT. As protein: CASSLRQGWADTQYF. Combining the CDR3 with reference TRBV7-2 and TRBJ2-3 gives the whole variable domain GAGVSQSPSNKVTEKGKDVELRCDPISGHTALYWYRQSLGQGLEFLIYFQGNSAPDKSGLPSDRFSAERTGGSVSTLTIQRTQQEDSAVYLCASSLRQGWADTQYFGPGTRLTVL.

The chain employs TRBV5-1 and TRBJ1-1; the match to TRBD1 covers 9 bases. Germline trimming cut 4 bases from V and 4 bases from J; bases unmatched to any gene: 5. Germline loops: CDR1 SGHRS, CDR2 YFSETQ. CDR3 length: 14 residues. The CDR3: CASSPTGGPTEAFF. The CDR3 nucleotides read TGCGCCAGCAGCCCGACAGGGGGACCCACTGAAGCTTTCTTT.

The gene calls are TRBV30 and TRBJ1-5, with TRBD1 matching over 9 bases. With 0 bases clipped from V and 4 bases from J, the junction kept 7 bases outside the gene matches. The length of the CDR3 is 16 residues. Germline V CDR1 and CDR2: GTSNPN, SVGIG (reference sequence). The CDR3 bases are TGTGCCTGGAGTGTACCCGGGACAGGGCTAAATCAGCCCCAGCATTTT. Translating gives CAWSVPGTGLNQPQHF.

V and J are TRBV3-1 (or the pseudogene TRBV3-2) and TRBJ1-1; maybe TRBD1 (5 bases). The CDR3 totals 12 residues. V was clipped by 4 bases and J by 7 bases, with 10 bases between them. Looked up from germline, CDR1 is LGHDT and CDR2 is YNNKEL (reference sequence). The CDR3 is CASSRLQGEAFF. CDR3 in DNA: TGTGCCAGCAGCCGGCTTCAGGGTGAAGCTTTCTTT.